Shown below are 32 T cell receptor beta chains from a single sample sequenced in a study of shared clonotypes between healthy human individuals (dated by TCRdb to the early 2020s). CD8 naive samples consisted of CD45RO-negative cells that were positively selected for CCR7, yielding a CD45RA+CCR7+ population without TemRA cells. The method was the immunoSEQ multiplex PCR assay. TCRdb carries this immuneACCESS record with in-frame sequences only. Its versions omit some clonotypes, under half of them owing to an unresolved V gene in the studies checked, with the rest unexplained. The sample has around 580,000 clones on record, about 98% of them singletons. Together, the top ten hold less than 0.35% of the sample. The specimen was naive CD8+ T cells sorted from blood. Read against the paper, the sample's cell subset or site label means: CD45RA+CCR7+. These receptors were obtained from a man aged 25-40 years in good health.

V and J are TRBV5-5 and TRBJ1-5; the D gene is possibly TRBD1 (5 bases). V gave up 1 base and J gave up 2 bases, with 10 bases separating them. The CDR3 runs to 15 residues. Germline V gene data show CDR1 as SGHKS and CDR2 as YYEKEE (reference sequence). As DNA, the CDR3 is TGTGCCAGCAGCTTGCGCCAAGGGGGCAATCAGCCCCAGCATTTT. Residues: CASSLRQGGNQPQHF.

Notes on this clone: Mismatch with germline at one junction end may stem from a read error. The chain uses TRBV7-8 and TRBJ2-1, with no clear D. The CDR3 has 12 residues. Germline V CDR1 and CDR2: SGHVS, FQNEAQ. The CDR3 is CASSLAYNEQFF. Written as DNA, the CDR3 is TGTGCCAGCAGCCTAGCCTACAATGAGCAGTTCTTC. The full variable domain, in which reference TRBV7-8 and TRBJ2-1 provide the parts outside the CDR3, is GAGVSQSPRYKVAKRGQDVALRCDPISGHVSLFWYQQALGQGPEFLTYFQNEAQLDKSGLPSDRFFAERPEGSVSTLKIQRTQQEDSAVYLCASSLAYNEQFFGPGTRLTVL.

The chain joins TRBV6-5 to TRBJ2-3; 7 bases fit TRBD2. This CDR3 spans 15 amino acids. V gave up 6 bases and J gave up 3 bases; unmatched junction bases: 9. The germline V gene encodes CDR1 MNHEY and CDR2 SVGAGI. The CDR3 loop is CASSAGLRGTDTQYF. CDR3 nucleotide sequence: TGTGCCAGCAGCGCGGGACTACGAGGAACAGATACGCAGTATTTT.

The CDR3 DNA follows: TGTGCCAGTAGTAACAGGGGGAACACTGAAGCTTTCTTT. This translates into CASSNRGNTEAFF. The chain combines TRBV19 with TRBJ1-1, with 7 positions matching TRBD1. The CDR3 is 13 amino acids. Trimming cost V 4 bases and J 1 base; bases outside gene matches: 0. Germline values: CDR1 LNHDA, CDR2 SQIVND (reference sequence).

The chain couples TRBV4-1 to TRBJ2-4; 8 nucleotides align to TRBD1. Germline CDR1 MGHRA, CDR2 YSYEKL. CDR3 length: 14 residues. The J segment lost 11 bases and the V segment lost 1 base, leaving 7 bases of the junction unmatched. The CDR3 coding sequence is TGCGCCAGCAGCCAAGGACAGGGGACGCCCCTTCAGTACTTC. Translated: CASSQGQGTPLQYF.

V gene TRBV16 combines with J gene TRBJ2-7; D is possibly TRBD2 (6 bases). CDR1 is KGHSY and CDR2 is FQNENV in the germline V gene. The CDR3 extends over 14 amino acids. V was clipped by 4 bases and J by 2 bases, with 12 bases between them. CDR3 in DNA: TGTGCCAGCAGCCCTCGGGGCGGGACCTACGAGCAGTACTTC. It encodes CASSPRGGTYEQYF.

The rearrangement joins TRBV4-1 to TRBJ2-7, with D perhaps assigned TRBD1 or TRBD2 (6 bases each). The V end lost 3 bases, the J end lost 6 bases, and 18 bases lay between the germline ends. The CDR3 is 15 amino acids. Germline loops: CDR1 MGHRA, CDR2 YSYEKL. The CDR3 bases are TGCGCCAGCAGCCAGGGGGGCCCCCCCATCGGCGAGCAGTACTTC. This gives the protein CASSQGGPPIGEQYF.

CDR3 residues: CASRLAGEETQYF. CDR3 nucleotides: TGTGCCAGCAGACTAGCGGGAGAGGAGACCCAGTACTTC. V gene TRBV4-2 combines with J gene TRBJ2-5; 11 positions match TRBD2. Unmatched junction bases numbered 2, after V lost 6 bases and J lost 5 bases. The CDR3 extends over 13 amino acids. In germline, CDR1 is LGHNA, CDR2 YNFKEQ.

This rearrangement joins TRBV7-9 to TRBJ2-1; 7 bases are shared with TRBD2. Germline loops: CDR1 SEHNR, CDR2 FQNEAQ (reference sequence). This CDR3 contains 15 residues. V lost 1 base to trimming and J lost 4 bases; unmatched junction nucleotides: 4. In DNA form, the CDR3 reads TGTGCCAGCAGCTTAGAGGCTAGCGGTTACAATGAGCAGTTCTTC. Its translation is CASSLEASGYNEQFF.

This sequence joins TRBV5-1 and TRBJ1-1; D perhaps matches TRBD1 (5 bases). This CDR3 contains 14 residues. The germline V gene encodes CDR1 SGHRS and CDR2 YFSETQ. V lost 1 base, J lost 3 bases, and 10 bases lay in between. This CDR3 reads CASSLWGGDTEAFF. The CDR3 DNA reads TGCGCCAGCAGCTTGTGGGGAGGGGACACTGAAGCTTTCTTT.

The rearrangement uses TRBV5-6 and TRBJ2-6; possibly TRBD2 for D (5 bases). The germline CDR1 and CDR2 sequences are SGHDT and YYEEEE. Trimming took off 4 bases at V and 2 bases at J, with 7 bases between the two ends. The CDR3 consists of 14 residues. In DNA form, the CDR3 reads TGTGCCAGCAGCGGACTGCCTGGGGCCAACGTCCTGACTTTC. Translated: CASSGLPGANVLTF.

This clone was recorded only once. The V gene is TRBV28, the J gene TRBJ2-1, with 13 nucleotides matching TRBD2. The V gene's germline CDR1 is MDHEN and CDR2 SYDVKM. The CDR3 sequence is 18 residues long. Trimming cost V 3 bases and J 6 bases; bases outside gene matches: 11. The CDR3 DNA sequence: TGTGCCAGCAGTTTCCAGGGCGAACTAGCGGGAGGGACCAATGAGCAGTTCTTC. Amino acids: CASSFQGELAGGTNEQFF. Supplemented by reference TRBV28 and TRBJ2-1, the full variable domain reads DVKVTQSSRYLVKRTGEKVFLECVQDMDHENMFWYRQDPGLGLRLIYFSYDVKMKEKGDIPEGYSVSREKKERFSLILESASTNQTSMYLCASSFQGELAGGTNEQFFGPGTRLTVL.

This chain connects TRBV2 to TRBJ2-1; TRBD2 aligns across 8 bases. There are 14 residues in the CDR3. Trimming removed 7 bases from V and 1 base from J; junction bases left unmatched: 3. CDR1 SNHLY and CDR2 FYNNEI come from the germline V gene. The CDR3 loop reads CASKTSGSYNEQFF. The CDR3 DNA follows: TGTGCCAGCAAAACTAGCGGATCCTACAATGAGCAGTTCTTC.

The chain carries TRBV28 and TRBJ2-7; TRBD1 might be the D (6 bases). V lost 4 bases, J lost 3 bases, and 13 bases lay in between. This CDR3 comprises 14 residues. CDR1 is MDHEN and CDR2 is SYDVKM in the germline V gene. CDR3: CASSSGTLNYEQYF. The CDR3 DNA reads TGTGCCAGCAGTTCAGGGACACTGAACTACGAGCAGTACTTC.

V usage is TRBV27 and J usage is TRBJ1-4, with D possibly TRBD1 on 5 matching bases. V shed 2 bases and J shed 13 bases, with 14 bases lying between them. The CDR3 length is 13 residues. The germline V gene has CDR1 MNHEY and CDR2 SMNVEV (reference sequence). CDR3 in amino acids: CASSLGRAEGLFF. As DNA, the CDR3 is TGTGCCAGCAGTTTAGGCAGGGCTGAGGGACTGTTTTTT.

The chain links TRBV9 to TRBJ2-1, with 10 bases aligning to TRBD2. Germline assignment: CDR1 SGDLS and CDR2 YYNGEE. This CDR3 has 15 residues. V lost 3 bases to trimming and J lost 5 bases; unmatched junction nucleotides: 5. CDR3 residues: CASSGALAGNNEQFF. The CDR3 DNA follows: TGTGCCAGCAGCGGGGCACTAGCGGGAAACAATGAGCAGTTCTTC.

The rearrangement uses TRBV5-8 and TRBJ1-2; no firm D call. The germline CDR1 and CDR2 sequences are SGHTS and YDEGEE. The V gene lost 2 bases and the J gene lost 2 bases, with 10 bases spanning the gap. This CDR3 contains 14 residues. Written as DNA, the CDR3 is TGTGCCAGCAGCTTCCTGACGCAGAACTATGGCTACACCTTC. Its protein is CASSFLTQNYGYTF.

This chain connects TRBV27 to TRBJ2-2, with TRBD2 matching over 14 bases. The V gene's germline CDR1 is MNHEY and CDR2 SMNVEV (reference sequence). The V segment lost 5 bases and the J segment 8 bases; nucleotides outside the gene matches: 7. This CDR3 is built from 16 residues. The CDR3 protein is CASSPPGLAGVGELFF. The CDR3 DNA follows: TGTGCCAGCAGTCCCCCGGGACTAGCGGGAGTGGGGGAGCTGTTTTTT.

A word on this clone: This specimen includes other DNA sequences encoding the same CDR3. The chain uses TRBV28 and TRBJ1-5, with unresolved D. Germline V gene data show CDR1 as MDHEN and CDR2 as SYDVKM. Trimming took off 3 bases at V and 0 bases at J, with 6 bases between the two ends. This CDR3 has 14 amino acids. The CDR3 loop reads CASSLLYSNQPQHF. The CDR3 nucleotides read TGTGCCAGCAGTTTGCTGTATAGCAATCAGCCCCAGCATTTT.

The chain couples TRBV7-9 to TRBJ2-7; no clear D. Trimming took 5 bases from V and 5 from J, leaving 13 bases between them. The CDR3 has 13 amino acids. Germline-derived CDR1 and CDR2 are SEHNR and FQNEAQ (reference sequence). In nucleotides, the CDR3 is TGTGCCAGCAGCCCCGACGGTCGAGACGAGCAGTACTTC. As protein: CASSPDGRDEQYF. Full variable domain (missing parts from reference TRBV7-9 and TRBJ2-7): DTGVSQNPRHKITKRGQNVTFRCDPISEHNRLYWYRQTLGQGPEFLTYFQNEAQLEKSRLLSDRFSAERPKGSFSTLEIQRTEQGDSAMYLCASSPDGRDEQYFGPGTRLTVT.

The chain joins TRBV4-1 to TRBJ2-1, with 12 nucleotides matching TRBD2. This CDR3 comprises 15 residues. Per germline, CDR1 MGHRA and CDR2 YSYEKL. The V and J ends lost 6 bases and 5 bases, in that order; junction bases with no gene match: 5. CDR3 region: CASSWTSGDHNEQFF. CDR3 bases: TGCGCCAGCAGTTGGACTAGCGGGGACCACAATGAGCAGTTCTTC.

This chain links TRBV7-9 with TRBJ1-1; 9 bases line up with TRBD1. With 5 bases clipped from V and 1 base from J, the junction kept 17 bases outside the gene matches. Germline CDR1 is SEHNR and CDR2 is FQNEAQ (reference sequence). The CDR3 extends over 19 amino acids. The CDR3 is CASSLSPADRGLQNTEAFF. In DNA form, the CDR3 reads TGTGCCAGCAGCCTAAGCCCGGCGGACAGGGGACTCCAGAACACTGAAGCTTTCTTT.

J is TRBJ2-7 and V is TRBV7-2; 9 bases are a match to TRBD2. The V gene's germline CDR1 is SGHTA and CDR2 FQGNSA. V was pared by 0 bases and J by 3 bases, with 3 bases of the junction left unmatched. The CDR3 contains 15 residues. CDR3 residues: CASSLASGRGYEQYF. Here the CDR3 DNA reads TGTGCCAGCAGCTTAGCTAGCGGGAGAGGCTACGAGCAGTACTTC.

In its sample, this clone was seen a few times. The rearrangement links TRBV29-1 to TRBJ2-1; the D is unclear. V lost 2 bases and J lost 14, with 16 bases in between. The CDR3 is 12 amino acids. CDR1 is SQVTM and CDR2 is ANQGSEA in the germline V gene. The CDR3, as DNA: TGCAGCGTTGAAACGGCAGTCACTAAAGAGTTCTTC. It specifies CSVETAVTKEFF.

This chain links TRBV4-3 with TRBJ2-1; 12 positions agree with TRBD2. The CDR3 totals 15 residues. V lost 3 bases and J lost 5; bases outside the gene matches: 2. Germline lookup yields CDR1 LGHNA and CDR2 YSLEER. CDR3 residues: CASSQLAGGDNEQFF. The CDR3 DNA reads TGCGCCAGCAGCCAGCTAGCGGGAGGGGACAATGAGCAGTTCTTC.

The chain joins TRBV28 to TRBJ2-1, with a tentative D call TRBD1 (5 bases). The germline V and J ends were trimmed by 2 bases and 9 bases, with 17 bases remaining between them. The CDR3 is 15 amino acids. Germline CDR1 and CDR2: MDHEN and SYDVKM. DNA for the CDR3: TGTGCCAGCAGTTTAAGGGGCACGGTTTGGGTTGAGCAGTTCTTC. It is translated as CASSLRGTVWVEQFF. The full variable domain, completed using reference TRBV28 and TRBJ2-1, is DVKVTQSSRYLVKRTGEKVFLECVQDMDHENMFWYRQDPGLGLRLIYFSYDVKMKEKGDIPEGYSVSREKKERFSLILESASTNQTSMYLCASSLRGTVWVEQFFGPGTRLTVL.

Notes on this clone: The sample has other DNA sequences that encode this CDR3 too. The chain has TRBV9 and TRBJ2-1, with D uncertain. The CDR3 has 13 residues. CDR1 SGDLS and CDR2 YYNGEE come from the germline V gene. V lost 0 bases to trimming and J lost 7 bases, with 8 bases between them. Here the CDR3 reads CASSVDGENEQFF. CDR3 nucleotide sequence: TGTGCCAGCAGCGTAGATGGGGAAAATGAGCAGTTCTTC.

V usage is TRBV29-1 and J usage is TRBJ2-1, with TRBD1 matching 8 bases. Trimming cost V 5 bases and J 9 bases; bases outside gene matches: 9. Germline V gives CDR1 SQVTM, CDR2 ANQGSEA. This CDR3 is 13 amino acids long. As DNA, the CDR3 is TGCAGCGTTCCCGGGACAGGAGGGATTGAGCAGTTCTTC. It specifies CSVPGTGGIEQFF.

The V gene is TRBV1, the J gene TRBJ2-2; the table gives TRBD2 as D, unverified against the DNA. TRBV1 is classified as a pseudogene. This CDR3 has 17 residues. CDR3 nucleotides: TGCACCAGCAGCCAAGAACGGCCCTTTCGGGGGACCGGGGAGCTGTTTTTT. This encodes CTSSQERPFRGTGELFF.

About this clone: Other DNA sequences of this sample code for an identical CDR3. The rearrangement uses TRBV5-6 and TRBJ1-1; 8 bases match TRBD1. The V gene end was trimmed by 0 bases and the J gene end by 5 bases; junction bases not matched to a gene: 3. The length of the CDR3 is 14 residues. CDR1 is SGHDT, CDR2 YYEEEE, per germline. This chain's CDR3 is CASSLGTGLTEAFF. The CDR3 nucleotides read TGTGCCAGCAGCTTGGGGACAGGGCTTACTGAAGCTTTCTTT.

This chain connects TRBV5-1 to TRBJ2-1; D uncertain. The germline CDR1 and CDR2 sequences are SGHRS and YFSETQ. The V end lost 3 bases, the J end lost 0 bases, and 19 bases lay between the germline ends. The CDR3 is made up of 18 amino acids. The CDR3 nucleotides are TGCGCCAGCAGCTCCCAAGCTGGGATTATTATCTCCTACAATGAGCAGTTCTTC. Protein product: CASSSQAGIIISYNEQFF.

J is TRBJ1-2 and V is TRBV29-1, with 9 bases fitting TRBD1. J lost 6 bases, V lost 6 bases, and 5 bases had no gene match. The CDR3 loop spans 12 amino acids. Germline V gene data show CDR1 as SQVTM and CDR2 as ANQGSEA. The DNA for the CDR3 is TGCAGCGTCACAGGGGGCGGTGATGGCTACACCTTC. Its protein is CSVTGGGDGYTF.